This T cell receptor (beta chain) came from a study of blood T cell repertoires in COVID-19. Background on the study: Acute-phase and convalescent COVID-19 samples originated in the United States, Italy and Spain. PBMCs, B-cell-depleted T cells, or T cells were the source of the cDNA or gDNA that made up the material.

The CDR3 is 14 residues long. Germline V CDR1 and CDR2: SQVTM, ANQGSEA. The V and J ends lost 7 bases and 0 bases respectively, with 13 bases between them. Per the original methods: Estimation of nucleated cell counts relied on the amplification of reference gene primers. The data were produced by immunoSEQ multiplex PCR, yet TCRdb's version contains in-frame clones alone and is incomplete. V, J and clone size reflect that table, while D and trimming were determined from the DNA. The data show 100,000 or so clones, with about 83% seen just once and 8.5% to 10% held by the top ten. The rearrangement uses TRBV29-1 and TRBJ1-3, with a tentative D call TRBD1 (6 bases). The sequence was collected from a man in his forties or fifties with active or convalescent COVID-19. The specimen sequenced was peripheral blood. CDR3: CSGGDTGSGNTIYF. DNA for the CDR3: TGCAGCGGGGGGGACACGGGCTCTGGAAACACCATATATTTT.